Below, 9 T cell receptor beta chains from the same sample are listed, as sequenced in a study of vaccination and CD4 T cells after COVID-19. What these receptors recognize is not known. As for treatment: roughly nine-day PBMC culture with coronavirus spike peptide pools or control peptides (ViraFEST assay). The assay that was used to sequence DNA from cultured CD4+ T cells was the Oncomine TCR Beta short-read assay. TCRdb re-analysed the PCR reads in MiXCR, keeping a single row per CDR3 protein. This sample has around 15,000 distinct CDR3 sequences, with under 40% found just once. The sequenced sample consisted of cultured CD4+ T cells from blood. The receptors stem from a human donor with COVID-19.

In its sample, this clonotype was seen a few times. The genes are TRBV20-1 and TRBJ2-5; 9 bases align to TRBD2. From germline, CDR1 is DFQATT and CDR2 SNEGSKA (reference sequence). The ends lost 4 bases at V and 4 bases at J; junction bases unmatched: 22. There are 19 residues in the CDR3. The CDR3 bases are TGCAGTGCTACATTCCTCCGGGACAGAAGCGGGGGGCGGAGAGAGACCCAGTACTTC. Translating gives CSATFLRDRSGGRRETQYF.

This chain uses TRBV7-9 with TRBJ1-5; D unresolved. The CDR3 is made up of 19 amino acids. Germline assignment: CDR1 SEHNR and CDR2 FQNEAQ (reference sequence). Trimming removed 5 bases at V and 0 bases at J, with 23 bases between. Here the CDR3 DNA reads TGTGCCAGCAGCCCAAGGTGGAGACCTATACTCTATAGCAATCAGCCCCAGCATTTT. Translating gives CASSPRWRPILYSNQPQHF.

The V and J genes are TRBV19 and TRBJ1-4; 9 positions match TRBD1. The V and J ends lost 7 bases and 7 bases, in that order; junction bases with no gene match: 10. This CDR3 contains 15 residues. Germline V CDR1 and CDR2: LNHDA, SQIVND (reference sequence). The CDR3 region is CASTNRGRSSEKLFF. The CDR3 DNA is TGTGCCAGTACCAACAGGGGGCGGTCCTCTGAAAAACTGTTTTTT.

This clonotype rates as medium-sized. The rearrangement links TRBV20-1 to TRBJ1-2; D remains unclear. CDR3 length equals 12 residues. Germline V lookup: CDR1 DFQATT, CDR2 SNEGSKA (reference sequence). V lost 3 bases to trimming and J lost 3 bases, with 8 bases between them. The CDR3 loop is CSASPNHYGYTF. The CDR3 nucleotides are TGCAGTGCTAGCCCCAACCACTATGGCTACACCTTC.

J is TRBJ2-3 and V is TRBV7-2; 7 nucleotides align to TRBD1. The CDR3 totals 14 residues. The germline CDR1 and CDR2 sequences are SGHTA and FQGNSA. V was clipped by 5 bases and J by 6 bases; unmatched bases: 8. CDR3 loop: CASSQGTVSDTQYF. The CDR3 DNA is TGTGCCAGCAGCCAGGGGACAGTTTCTGATACGCAGTATTTT.

V is TRBV20-1 and J is TRBJ2-1; TRBD2 agrees at 8 bases. Unmatched junction bases numbered 11, after V lost 3 bases and J lost 10 bases. This CDR3 spans 14 amino acids. Germline loops: CDR1 DFQATT, CDR2 SNEGSKA (reference sequence). This chain's CDR3 is CSASPLTSGLEQFF. In nucleotides, the CDR3 is TGCAGTGCTAGCCCCCTCACTAGCGGCCTCGAGCAGTTCTTC.

The chain combines TRBV12-3 or TRBV12-4 with TRBJ2-7, with 8 bases fitting TRBD2. This CDR3 region has 14 residues. V lost 3 bases and J lost 5; bases outside the gene matches: 6. DNA for the CDR3: TGTGCCAGCAGTTTTGGTAGCGGGATCAACGAGCAGTACTTC. Amino acid sequence: CASSFGSGINEQYF.

This rearrangement joins TRBV27 to TRBJ1-6; 7 positions match TRBD1. Germline V gives CDR1 MNHEY, CDR2 SMNVEV (reference sequence). V gave up 5 bases and J gave up 8 bases; unmatched junction bases: 12. This CDR3 has 16 amino acids. CDR3 DNA: TGTGCCAGCAGTCCTTTGCCGACAGGGAAGGATTCACCCCTCCACTTT. Translated: CASSPLPTGKDSPLHF.

In this sample, this clonotype turned up a few times. The chain recombines TRBV6-5 with TRBJ1-3, with unresolved D. This CDR3 has 14 amino acids. Per the germline V gene, CDR1 is MNHEY and CDR2 is SVGAGI. V lost 0 bases, J lost 8 bases, and 11 bases lay in between. The CDR3 coding sequence is TGTGCCAGCAGTTACTCGGAGAGGGAATACACCATATATTTT. Residues: CASSYSEREYTIYF.